This TCR beta chain was profiled in a study of T-cell reconstitution after alpha-beta-depleted transplantation in children. Unique molecular identifiers featured in how the TCRbeta library was prepared. MiXCR, applied by TCRdb to the PCR reads, yields one record per CDR3 protein. The sample has 200,000 to 250,000 distinct CDR3 sequences; approximately 10% are singletons. This clonotype was seen a few times. Trimming cost V 4 bases and J 8 bases; bases outside gene matches: 20. This CDR3 contains 17 residues. From germline, CDR1 is SGDLS and CDR2 YYNGEE. The chain links TRBV9 to TRBJ1-2; 7 bases fit TRBD1. The sample here was PBMCs from the stem cell graft donor, taken from the stem cell graft. This sequence was found in a human donor who donated a stem cell graft to a child with acute lymphoblastic leukemia. CDR3 loop: CASSPPRDRDWAWGYTF. The CDR3 DNA is TGTGCCAGCAGCCCCCCACGTGACAGGGATTGGGCTTGGGGCTACACCTTC.